Shown below are 18 T cell receptor beta chains from a single sample sequenced in a study of T cell responses to AZD1222 COVID-19 vaccine. The method was immunoSEQ multiplex PCR; TCRdb's version includes in-frame clones alone and lacks a portion of them. The sample holds some 180,000 clones; approximately 92% are singletons and the top ten take over 9.5%. The source material was peripheral blood, sampled on day 0 of AZD1222 vaccination. The receptors derive from an adult in good health.

The genes are TRBV5-4 and TRBJ2-2; perhaps D is TRBD1 or TRBD2 (6 bases each). V dropped 0 bases and J dropped 5 bases, with 17 bases sitting between them. This CDR3 has 17 residues. In germline, CDR1 is SGHNT, CDR2 YYREEE (reference sequence). CDR3 amino acids: CASSLGGREPATGELFF. The CDR3 DNA is TGTGCCAGCAGCTTGGGGGGGCGGGAACCCGCTACCGGGGAGCTGTTTTTT.

This rearrangement joins TRBV2 to TRBJ1-3; perhaps TRBD1 as D (6 bases). Germline-derived CDR1 and CDR2 are SNHLY and FYNNEI. V shed 6 bases and J shed 0 bases, with 9 bases lying between them. The CDR3 has 14 amino acids. CDR3 sequence (DNA): TGTGCCAGCAGGGGGACACGCTCTGGAAACACCATATATTTT. Its protein product is CASRGTRSGNTIYF.

The rearrangement links TRBV7-8 to TRBJ2-2; D not resolved. The CDR3 spans 16 residues. V dropped 2 bases and J dropped 0 bases, with 10 bases sitting between them. Looked up from germline, CDR1 is SGHVS and CDR2 is FQNEAQ. Written as DNA, the CDR3 is TGTGCCAGCAGCTTAAGTCGCGTAGCGAACACCGGGGAGCTGTTTTTT. This translates into CASSLSRVANTGELFF.

This chain connects TRBV7-9 to TRBJ2-2; TRBD2 matches at 8 bases. The CDR3 is 15 residues long. Looked up from germline, CDR1 is SEHNR and CDR2 is FQNEAQ (reference sequence). The J segment lost 4 bases and the V segment lost 3 bases, leaving 4 bases of the junction unmatched. The DNA for the CDR3 is TGTGCCAGCAGCTTGGGGACTAGAAGCACCGGGGAGCTGTTTTTT. Encoded protein: CASSLGTRSTGELFF.

This clone was seen just once. The chain combines TRBV19 with TRBJ2-2; the match to TRBD1 covers 7 bases. The CDR3 contains 15 residues. Looked up from germline, CDR1 is LNHDA and CDR2 is SQIVND (reference sequence). V lost 3 bases, J lost 4 bases, and 5 bases stayed unmatched. CDR3 nucleotide sequence: TGTGCCAGTAGTATTTCAGGGGGAGCCACCGGGGAGCTGTTTTTT. Translation: CASSISGGATGELFF.

This clone was recorded once. The chain joins TRBV3-1 (or the pseudogene TRBV3-2) to TRBJ2-5, with 10 bases fitting TRBD1. Germline V gene data show CDR1 as LGHDT and CDR2 as YNNKEL (reference sequence). V lost 4 bases and J lost 3; bases outside the gene matches: 2. The CDR3 consists of 14 residues. For the CDR3, the DNA is TGTGCCAGCAGCCTGACAGGGGGCGAAGAGACCCAGTACTTC. This encodes CASSLTGGEETQYF.

The CDR3 nucleotides are TGTGCCATCAGTGCATACGACAGGGGCGATGGCTACACCTTC. It encodes CAISAYDRGDGYTF. The chain joins TRBV10-3 to TRBJ1-2, with 8 bases matching TRBD1. V gave up 4 bases and J gave up 6 bases; unmatched junction bases: 7. The CDR3 sequence is 14 residues long. CDR1 ENHRY and CDR2 SYGVKD come from the germline V gene.

Note on this clone: The junction shows a germline mismatch at one end, possibly a read error. The rearrangement uses TRBV10-2 and TRBJ2-5; D is uncertain. The germline V gene has CDR1 WSHSY and CDR2 SAAADI. This CDR3 is 12 amino acids long. CDR3 nucleotide sequence: TGCGCCAGCAGTCAGTCGGGCGAGACCCAGTACTTC. It yields the protein CASSQSGETQYF.

This sequence joins TRBV19 and TRBJ1-2; 7 positions agree with TRBD1. Germline values: CDR1 LNHDA, CDR2 SQIVND (reference sequence). V dropped 6 bases and J dropped 7; count of bases not matched to a gene: 5. CDR3 size: 12 residues. The DNA of the CDR3 is TGTGCCAGTAGGACAGGGCTTGGTGGCTACACCTTC. Translation gives CASRTGLGGYTF.

The chain has TRBV5-1 and TRBJ1-1, with D possibly TRBD1 on 6 matching bases. Trimming pared 0 bases from V and 1 base from J, leaving 10 bases between. Germline V gene data show CDR1 as SGHRS and CDR2 as YFSETQ. The CDR3 loop spans 15 amino acids. Here the CDR3 reads CASSLVRTENTEAFF. The CDR3 region has the DNA TGCGCCAGCAGCTTGGTTCGGACAGAGAACACTGAAGCTTTCTTT.

The chain employs TRBV4-1 and TRBJ1-2; D perhaps matches TRBD1 (6 bases). In germline, CDR1 is MGHRA, CDR2 YSYEKL. V shed 6 bases and J shed 7 bases, with 18 bases lying between them. This CDR3 has 14 amino acids. CDR3 nucleotide sequence: TGCGCCAGCAGTCCCGTACAGGGAGGCCTTGGCTACACCTTC. It yields the protein CASSPVQGGLGYTF.

V usage is TRBV7-9 and J usage is TRBJ1-4; weak D call: TRBD1 (5 bases). This CDR3 spans 16 amino acids. Germline V gene sequence: CDR1 SEHNR, CDR2 FQNEAQ (reference sequence). Deletions cut 4 bases from V and 5 bases from J, with 17 bases between. CDR3 bases: TGTGCCAGCAGCTCAGGGTCCTACCGAGGGAATGAAAAACTGTTTTTT. Protein product: CASSSGSYRGNEKLFF.

The chain combines TRBV6-4 with TRBJ1-2, with a tentative D call TRBD1 (6 bases). V was shortened by 4 bases and J by 1 base, with 7 bases between the two germline ends. The germline gives CDR1 MRHNA, CDR2 SNTAGT. The CDR3 spans 13 residues. The chain's CDR3 is CASSADSNYGYTF. In DNA, the CDR3 is TGTGCCAGCAGTGCGGACAGTAACTATGGCTACACCTTC.

This clone was detected once. The chain links TRBV7-9 to TRBJ2-1, with unresolved D. CDR1 SEHNR and CDR2 FQNEAQ come from the germline V gene (reference sequence). The CDR3 spans 13 residues. The V gene lost 5 bases and the J gene lost 3 bases, with 8 bases spanning the gap. CDR3 region: CASSPGRYNEQFF. CDR3 bases: TGTGCCAGCAGCCCCGGGCGCTACAATGAGCAGTTCTTC. The full variable domain, in which reference TRBV7-9 and TRBJ2-1 provide the parts outside the CDR3, is DTGVSQNPRHKITKRGQNVTFRCDPISEHNRLYWYRQTLGQGPEFLTYFQNEAQLEKSRLLSDRFSAERPKGSFSTLEIQRTEQGDSAMYLCASSPGRYNEQFFGPGTRLTVL.

V gene TRBV11-3 combines with J gene TRBJ2-1; the match to TRBD1 covers 7 bases. The trim removed 5 bases at V and 5 bases at J, leaving 9 bases unmatched. The CDR3 is 15 residues long. Germline CDR1 is SGHNT and CDR2 is YENEEA. CDR3 region: CASSHYGGQNNEQFF. CDR3 DNA: TGTGCCAGCAGCCACTATGGGGGACAGAACAATGAGCAGTTCTTC. Using reference TRBV11-3 and TRBJ2-1 for the parts outside the CDR3, the full variable domain is EAGVVQSPRYKIIEKKQPVAFWCNPISGHNTLYWYLQNLGQGPELLIRYENEEAVDDSQLPKDRFSAERLKGVDSTLKIQPAELGDSAVYLCASSHYGGQNNEQFFGPGTRLTVL.

This chain links TRBV9 with TRBJ2-2, with TRBD1 identical over 7 bases. The V gene's germline CDR1 is SGDLS and CDR2 YYNGEE. V lost 4 bases and J lost 0; bases outside the gene matches: 9. This CDR3 comprises 17 residues. The CDR3 spells CASSLRSGTANTGELFF. The CDR3 nucleotides read TGTGCCAGCAGCTTGAGAAGTGGGACAGCGAACACCGGGGAGCTGTTTTTT. Based on the CDR3 plus reference TRBV9 and TRBJ2-2, the full variable domain is DSGVTQTPKHLITATGQRVTLRCSPRSGDLSVYWYQQSLDQGLQFLIQYYNGEERAKGNILERFSAQQFPDLHSELNLSSLELGDSALYFCASSLRSGTANTGELFFGEGSRLTVL.

V and J are TRBV4-1 and TRBJ2-1, with a weak D call TRBD2 (5 bases). The CDR3 sequence is 13 residues long. Germline V gene data show CDR1 as MGHRA and CDR2 as YSYEKL. V was trimmed by 6 bases and J by 2 bases, leaving 8 bases between them. For the CDR3, the DNA is TGCGCCAGCAGTACCGGGGCCTACAATGAGCAGTTCTTC. Amino acid sequence: CASSTGAYNEQFF.

This chain links TRBV2 with TRBJ2-1; 7 bases match TRBD1. The CDR3 has 15 amino acids. J gave up 0 bases and V 4 bases, and 3 bases lay outside the gene matches. Germline V gene lookup returns CDR1 SNHLY and CDR2 FYNNEI. CDR3 sequence (DNA): TGTGCCAGCAGTGGACAGGGCGGCTCCTACAATGAGCAGTTCTTC. Translation: CASSGQGGSYNEQFF. Full variable domain (outside the CDR3, taken from reference TRBV2 and TRBJ2-1): EPEVTQTPSHQVTQMGQEVILRCVPISNHLYFYWYRQILGQKVEFLVSFYNNEISEKSEIFDDQFSVERPDGSNFTLKIRSTKLEDSAMYFCASSGQGGSYNEQFFGPGTRLTVL.